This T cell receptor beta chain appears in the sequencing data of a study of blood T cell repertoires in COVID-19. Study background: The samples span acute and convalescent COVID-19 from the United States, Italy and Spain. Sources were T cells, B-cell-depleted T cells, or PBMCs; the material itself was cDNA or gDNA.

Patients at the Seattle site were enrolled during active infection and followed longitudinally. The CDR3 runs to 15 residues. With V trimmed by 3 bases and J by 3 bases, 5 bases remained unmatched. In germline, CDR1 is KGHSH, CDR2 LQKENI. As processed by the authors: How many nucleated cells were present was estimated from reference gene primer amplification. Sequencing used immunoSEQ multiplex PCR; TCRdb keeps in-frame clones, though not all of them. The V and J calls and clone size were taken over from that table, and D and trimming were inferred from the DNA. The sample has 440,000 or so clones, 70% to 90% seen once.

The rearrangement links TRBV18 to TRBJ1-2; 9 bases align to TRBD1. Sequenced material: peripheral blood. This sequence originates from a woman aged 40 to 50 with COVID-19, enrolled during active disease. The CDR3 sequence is CASSPRTGVDYGYTF. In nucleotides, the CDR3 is TGTGCCAGCTCACCCCGGACAGGGGTTGACTATGGCTACACCTTC.